This T cell receptor (beta chain) originates from a study of CD8 T cells in Susac syndrome. Study-wide results and caveats: It was acknowledged in the study that the number of individuals who were included in its TCR sequencing and HLA analysis was relatively small.

Control patients had untreated stable or active relapsing-remitting multiple sclerosis by revised McDonald criteria. The RNA, roughly 0.5 to 1 ug, was put through reverse transcription using random hexamers. TCR beta CDR3 was amplified by immunoSEQ multiplex PCR. This amplification extended across 54 Vbeta and 13 Jbeta segments. A single record per CDR3 protein comes from TCRdb applying MiXCR to the immunoSEQ multiplex PCR reads. Among about 210,000 distinct CDR3 sequences listed, about 95% were seen once. Comments on this clonotype: The antigen remains unidentified.

The CDR3 has 13 residues. The ends were cut back, 6 bases at V and 5 bases at J, with 13 bases in the middle. Germline CDR1 and CDR2: MNHEY and SVGAGI. The chain recombines TRBV6-5 with TRBJ1-1; D remains unclear. The material sequenced was CD4+ T cells from PBMCs. The sequence was obtained from a human donor with multiple sclerosis. The CDR3 reads CASSSDGDTEAFF. The CDR3 coding sequence is TGTGCCAGCAGCTCCGACGGGGATACTGAAGCTTTCTTT.